This TCR beta chain was captured by sequencing in a study of blood T cell repertoires in COVID-19. The overall study: Sites in the United States, Italy and Spain provided acute and convalescent COVID-19 samples. T cells, B-cell-depleted T cells, or PBMCs provided the cDNA or gDNA that served as material.

In the original processing: Amplification from reference gene primers served as the basis for estimated nucleated cell counts. Profiling relied on immunoSEQ multiplex PCR, and the TCRdb table lists in-frame clones only, not all of them. The DNA gave D and trimming, while V, J and clone size come from that table. The repertoire holds about 120,000 clones, with 90% as singletons. This receptor was identified in a human donor with active COVID-19. The donor label of this sample is uncertain. Sequenced material: peripheral blood.

The CDR3 DNA reads TGTGCCAGCTCACCCAATAGCGCTGCACAAGAGACCCAGTACTTC. Translated, it gives CASSPNSAAQETQYF. The chain couples TRBV18 to TRBJ2-5, with a possible D match to TRBD2 (5 bases). There are 15 residues in the CDR3. Deletions cut 3 bases from V and 2 bases from J, with 13 bases between. CDR1 KGHSH and CDR2 LQKENI come from the germline V gene.